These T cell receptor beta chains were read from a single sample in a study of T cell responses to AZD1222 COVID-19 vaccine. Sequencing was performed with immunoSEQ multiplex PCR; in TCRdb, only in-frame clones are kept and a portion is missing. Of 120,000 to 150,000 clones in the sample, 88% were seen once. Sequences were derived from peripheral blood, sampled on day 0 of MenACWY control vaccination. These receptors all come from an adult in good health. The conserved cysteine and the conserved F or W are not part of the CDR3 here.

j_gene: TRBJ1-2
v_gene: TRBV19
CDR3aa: ASKGAGRAYGYT

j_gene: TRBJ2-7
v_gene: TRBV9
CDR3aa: ASSPPSRHEQY

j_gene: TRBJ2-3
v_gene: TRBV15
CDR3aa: ATSSGGMGATDTQY

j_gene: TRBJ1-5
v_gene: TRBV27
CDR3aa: ASSPWDRGPQPQH

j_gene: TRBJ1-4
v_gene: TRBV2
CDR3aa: ASSSQTTNEKLF

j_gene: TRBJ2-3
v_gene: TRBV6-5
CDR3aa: ASSYGRAGDPLTQY

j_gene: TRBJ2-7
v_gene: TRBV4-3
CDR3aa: ASSQEYVSLREQY

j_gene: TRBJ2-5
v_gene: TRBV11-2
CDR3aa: ASSSRPAHQETQY

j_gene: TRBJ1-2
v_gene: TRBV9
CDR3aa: ASSDRQGAFGYT

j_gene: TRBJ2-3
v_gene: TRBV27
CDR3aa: ASSFWGLDTDTQY

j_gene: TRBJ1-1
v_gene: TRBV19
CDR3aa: ASSIQGSVLAEAF

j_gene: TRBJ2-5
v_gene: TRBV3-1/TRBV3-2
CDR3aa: ASSGTGSLETQY

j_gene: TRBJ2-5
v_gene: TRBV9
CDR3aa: ASSDSPDRETETQY

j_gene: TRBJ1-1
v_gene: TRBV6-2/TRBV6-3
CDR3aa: ASSYSFRAGWDSGEAF

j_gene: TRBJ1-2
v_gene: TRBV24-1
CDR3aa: ATSVAGKDYT

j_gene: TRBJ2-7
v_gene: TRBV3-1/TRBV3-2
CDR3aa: ASSLGLADEQY

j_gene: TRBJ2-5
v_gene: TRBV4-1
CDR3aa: ASSHPGRGETQY

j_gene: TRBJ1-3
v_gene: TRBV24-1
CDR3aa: ATSDSTPGNTIY

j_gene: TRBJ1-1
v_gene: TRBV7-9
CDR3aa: ASSRNKDGNTEAF

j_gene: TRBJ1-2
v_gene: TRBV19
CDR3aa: ASTYTSGLYGYT

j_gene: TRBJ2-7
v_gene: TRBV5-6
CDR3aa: ASSYPGRRSYEQY

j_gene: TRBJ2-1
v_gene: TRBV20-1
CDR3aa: SASSGREF

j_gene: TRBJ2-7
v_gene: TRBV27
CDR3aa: ASGTPGQGHEQY

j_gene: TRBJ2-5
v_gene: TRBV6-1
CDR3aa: ASRRQGQTQY